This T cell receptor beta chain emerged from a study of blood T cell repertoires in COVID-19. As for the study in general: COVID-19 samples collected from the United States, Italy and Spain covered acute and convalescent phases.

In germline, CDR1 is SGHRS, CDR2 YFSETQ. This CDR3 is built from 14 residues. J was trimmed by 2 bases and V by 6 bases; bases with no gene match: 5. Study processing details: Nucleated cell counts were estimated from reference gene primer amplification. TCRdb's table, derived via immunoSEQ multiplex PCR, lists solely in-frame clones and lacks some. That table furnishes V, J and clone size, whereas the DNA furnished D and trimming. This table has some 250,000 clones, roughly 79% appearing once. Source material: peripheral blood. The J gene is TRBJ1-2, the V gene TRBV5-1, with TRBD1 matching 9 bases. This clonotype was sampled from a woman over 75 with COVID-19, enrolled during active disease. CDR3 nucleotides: TGCGCCAGCACAAGGGGACAGGGCAACTATGGCTACACCTTC. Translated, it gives CASTRGQGNYGYTF.